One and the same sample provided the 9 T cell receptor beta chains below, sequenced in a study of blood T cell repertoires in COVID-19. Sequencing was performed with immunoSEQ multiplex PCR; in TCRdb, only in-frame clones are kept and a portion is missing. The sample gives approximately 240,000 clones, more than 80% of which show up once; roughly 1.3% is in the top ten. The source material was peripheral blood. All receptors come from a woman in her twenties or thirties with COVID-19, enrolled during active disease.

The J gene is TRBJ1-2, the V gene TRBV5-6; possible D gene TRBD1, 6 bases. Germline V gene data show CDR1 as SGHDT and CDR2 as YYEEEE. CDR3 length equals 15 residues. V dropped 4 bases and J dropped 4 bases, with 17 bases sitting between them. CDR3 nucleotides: TGTGCCAGCAGCCGTACACAGGGAGAAGGCTATGGCTACACCTTC. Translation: CASSRTQGEGYGYTF. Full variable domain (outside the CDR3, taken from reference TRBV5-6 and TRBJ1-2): DAGVTQSPTHLIKTRGQQVTLRCSPKSGHDTVSWYQQALGQGPQFIFQYYEEEERQRGNFPDRFSGHQFPNYSSELNVNALLLGDSALYLCASSRTQGEGYGYTFGSGTRLTVV.

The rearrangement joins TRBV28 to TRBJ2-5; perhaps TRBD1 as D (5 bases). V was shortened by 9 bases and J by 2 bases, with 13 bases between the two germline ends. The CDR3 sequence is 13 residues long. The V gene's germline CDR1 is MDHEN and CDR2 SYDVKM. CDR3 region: CASADRIQETQYF. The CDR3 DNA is TGTGCCAGTGCAGACAGAATTCAAGAGACCCAGTACTTC.

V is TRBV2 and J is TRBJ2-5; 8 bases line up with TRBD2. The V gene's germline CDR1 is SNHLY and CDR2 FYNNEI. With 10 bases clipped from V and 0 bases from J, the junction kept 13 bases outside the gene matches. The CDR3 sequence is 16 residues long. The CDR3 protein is CATRSGGGGHQETQYF. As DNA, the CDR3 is TGTGCCACACGCTCGGGGGGCGGGGGGCACCAAGAGACCCAGTACTTC. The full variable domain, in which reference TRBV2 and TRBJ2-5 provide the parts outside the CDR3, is EPEVTQTPSHQVTQMGQEVILRCVPISNHLYFYWYRQILGQKVEFLVSFYNNEISEKSEIFDDQFSVERPDGSNFTLKIRSTKLEDSAMYFCATRSGGGGHQETQYFGPGTRLLVL.

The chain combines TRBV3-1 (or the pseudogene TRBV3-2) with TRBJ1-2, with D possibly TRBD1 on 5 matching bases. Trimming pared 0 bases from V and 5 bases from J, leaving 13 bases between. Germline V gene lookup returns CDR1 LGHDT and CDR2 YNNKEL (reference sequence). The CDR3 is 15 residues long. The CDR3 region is CASSQDHQGGYGYTF. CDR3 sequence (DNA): TGTGCCAGCAGCCAAGATCACCAGGGAGGGTATGGCTACACCTTC.

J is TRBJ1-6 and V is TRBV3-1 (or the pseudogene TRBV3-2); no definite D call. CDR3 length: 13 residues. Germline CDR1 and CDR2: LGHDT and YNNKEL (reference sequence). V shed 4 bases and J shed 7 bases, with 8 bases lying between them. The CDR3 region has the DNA TGTGCCAGCAGCCCTGGCGGAAATTCACCCCTCCACTTT. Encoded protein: CASSPGGNSPLHF.

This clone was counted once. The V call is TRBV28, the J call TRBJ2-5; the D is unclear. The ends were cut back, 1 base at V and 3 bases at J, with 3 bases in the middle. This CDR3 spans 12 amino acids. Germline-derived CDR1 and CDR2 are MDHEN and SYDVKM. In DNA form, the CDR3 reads TGTGCCAGCAGTTTATTTAAAGAGACCCAGTACTTC. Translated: CASSLFKETQYF.

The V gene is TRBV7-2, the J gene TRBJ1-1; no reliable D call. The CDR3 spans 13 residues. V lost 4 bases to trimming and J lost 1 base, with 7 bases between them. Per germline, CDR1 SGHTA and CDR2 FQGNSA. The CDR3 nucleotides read TGTGCCAGCAGCTCACAGCCGAACACTGAAGCTTTCTTT. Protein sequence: CASSSQPNTEAFF.

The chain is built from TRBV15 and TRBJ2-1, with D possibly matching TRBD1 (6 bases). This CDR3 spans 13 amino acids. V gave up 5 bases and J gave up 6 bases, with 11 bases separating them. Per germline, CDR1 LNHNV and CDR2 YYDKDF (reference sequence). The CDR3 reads CATSRLGGNEQFF. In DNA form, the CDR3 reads TGTGCCACCAGCCGTTTAGGGGGCAATGAGCAGTTCTTC.

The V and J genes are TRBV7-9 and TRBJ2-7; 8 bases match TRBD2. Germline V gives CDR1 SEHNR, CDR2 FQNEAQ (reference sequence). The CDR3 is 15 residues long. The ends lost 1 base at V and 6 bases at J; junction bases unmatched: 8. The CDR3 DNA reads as TGTGCCAGCAGCTTAGAGCGGGAGTGGTCGGGCGAGCAGTACTTC. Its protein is CASSLEREWSGEQYF.